These T cell receptor beta chains were read from a single sample in a study of T cells after yellow fever vaccination. MiXCR, applied by TCRdb to the 5' RACE reads, yields one record per CDR3 protein. Of roughly 250,000 distinct CDR3 sequences in the sample, approximately 13% are singletons; the top ten hold about 0.54%. Material: CD4+ T cells sorted from PBMCs, obtained 45 days after the yellow fever booster vaccination. These TCRs come from a man younger than 40 who received the YFV17D yellow fever vaccine. Both conserved end residues are part of each CDR3. Fields, in order: clone size, CDR3 length, J gene, D gene, V gene, CDR3 protein, CDR3 DNA. D genes are given only for firm matches. The size field is filled for only some rows; it gives once, few, many or a size class.

-	14	TRBJ1-5	-	TRBV7-2	CASSLVPLNQPQHF	TGTGCCAGCAGCTTAGTACCGCTCAATCAGCCCCAGCATTTT
few	13	TRBJ1-5	-	TRBV10-2	CASKVNSNQPQHF	TGCGCCAGCAAGGTCAATAGCAATCAGCCCCAGCATTTT
-	12	TRBJ2-5	TRBD1	TRBV29-1	CSVGDRQETQYF	TGCAGCGTGGGGGACAGGCAAGAGACCCAGTACTTC
few	16	TRBJ2-1	-	TRBV15	CATSRDRLTGYNEQFF	TGTGCCACCAGCAGAGACAGGCTGACAGGATACAATGAGCAGTTCTTC
-	13	TRBJ1-5	-	TRBV28	CATNPRGNQPQHF	TGTGCCACTAACCCCCGGGGCAATCAGCCCCAGCATTTT
few	15	TRBJ2-3	-	TRBV4-3	CASSQAVYSTDTQYF	TGCGCCAGCAGCCAAGCGGTTTACAGCACAGATACGCAGTATTTT
-	13	TRBJ2-7	TRBD1	TRBV20-1	CSAVRDRVYEQYF	TGCAGTGCAGTCCGGGACAGGGTCTACGAGCAGTACTTC
-	14	TRBJ2-5	-	TRBV15	CATSMGLSQETQYF	TGTGCCACCAGCATGGGACTTTCCCAAGAGACCCAGTACTTC
few	14	TRBJ1-5	-	TRBV11-2	CASSQTTNNQPQHF	TGTGCCAGCAGCCAAACAACAAACAATCAGCCCCAGCATTTT
-	17	TRBJ1-2	TRBD1	TRBV5-5	CASNPTWTGSLSYGYTF	TGTGCCAGCAACCCTACCTGGACAGGGTCGCTAAGCTATGGCTACACCTTC
few	17	TRBJ2-2	TRBD2	TRBV27	CASRRTSGRSGTGELFF	TGTGCCAGCAGGAGGACTAGCGGGAGGTCGGGCACCGGGGAGCTGTTTTTT
many	12	TRBJ1-3	-	TRBV6-5	CASSPLRGTIYF	TGTGCCAGCAGCCCCCTCCGGGGCACCATATATTTT
-	12	TRBJ2-5	-	TRBV6-2/TRBV6-3	CASSGTEETQYF	TGTGCCAGCAGCGGGACCGAAGAGACCCAGTACTTC
-	15	TRBJ1-5	-	TRBV5-1	CASSLNVGGNQPQHF	TGCGCCAGCAGCTTGAATGTGGGGGGCAATCAGCCCCAGCATTTT
-	16	TRBJ2-1	-	TRBV4-3	CASSQDTGSSYNEQFF	TGCGCCAGCAGCCAAGATACCGGGAGTTCCTACAATGAGCAGTTCTTC
-	17	TRBJ2-1	TRBD2	TRBV7-3	CASSLRVGAGAHNEQFF	TGTGCCAGCAGCTTAAGGGTCGGAGCGGGAGCTCACAATGAGCAGTTCTTC
-	15	TRBJ2-5	TRBD2	TRBV27	CASSLRTSGRETQYF	TGTGCCAGCAGTTTAAGGACTAGCGGGAGGGAGACCCAGTACTTC
many	14	TRBJ2-4	-	TRBV20-1	CSARGFVLENIQYF	TGCAGTGCTAGAGGATTTGTATTGGAAAACATTCAGTACTTC
few	17	TRBJ2-5	TRBD2	TRBV7-2	CASSEDPGRAAQETQYF	TGTGCCAGCAGCGAAGACCCCGGGAGGGCGGCCCAAGAGACCCAGTACTTC
few	13	TRBJ2-1	TRBD2	TRBV19	CASSVREIGEQFF	TGTGCCAGTAGTGTGCGGGAGATAGGTGAGCAGTTCTTC
-	15	TRBJ2-2	-	TRBV7-6	CASSPNSLNTGELFF	TGTGCCAGCAGCCCTAACAGCTTGAACACCGGGGAGCTGTTTTTT
-	15	TRBJ2-1	TRBD2	TRBV6-5	CASSYRTSGPNEQFF	TGTGCCAGCAGTTACCGGACTAGCGGACCCAATGAGCAGTTCTTC
few	14	TRBJ2-3	TRBD2	TRBV20-1	CSAQLAPSTDTQYF	TGCAGTGCTCAACTAGCGCCGAGCACAGATACGCAGTATTTT
few	14	TRBJ2-7	-	TRBV10-3	CAISGDEVHHEQYF	TGTGCCATCAGTGGGGACGAGGTCCACCACGAGCAGTACTTC
-	13	TRBJ2-5	TRBD1	TRBV20-1	CSARGTGAETQYF	TGCAGTGCTAGGGGGACAGGGGCTGAGACCCAGTACTTC
few	14	TRBJ2-5	-	TRBV12-3/TRBV12-4	CASRALHGQETQYF	TGTGCCAGCAGGGCCTTGCATGGACAGGAGACCCAGTACTTC
few	13	TRBJ1-6	-	TRBV10-3	CALSKESNSPLHF	TGTGCCCTCTCTAAAGAATCCAATTCACCCCTCCACTTT
few	11	TRBJ2-5	-	TRBV29-1	CSVRFGETQYF	TGCAGCGTTCGGTTTGGAGAGACCCAGTACTTC
few	14	TRBJ2-2	TRBD1	TRBV12-3/TRBV12-4	CASSTQTGTGELFF	TGTGCCAGCAGTACCCAGACAGGGACCGGGGAGCTGTTTTTT
-	14	TRBJ2-1	-	TRBV7-9	CASSLAPAHNEQFF	TGTGCCAGCAGCTTAGCGCCAGCTCACAATGAGCAGTTCTTC
-	15	TRBJ2-1	TRBD2	TRBV20-1	CSARERAGAGARQFF	TGCAGTGCTAGGGAACGCGCTGGAGCGGGGGCTCGGCAGTTCTTC
few	16	TRBJ2-5	-	TRBV28	CASSGRRGEVKETQYF	TGTGCCAGCAGTGGGCGGAGGGGGGAAGTGAAAGAGACCCAGTACTTC
-	14	TRBJ2-7	TRBD2	TRBV18	CASSSGRQAYEQYF	TGTGCCAGCTCAAGCGGGAGGCAAGCCTACGAGCAGTACTTC
few	16	TRBJ2-2	-	TRBV4-3	CASSQDHRRNTGELFF	TGCGCCAGCAGCCAAGATCACAGGCGAAACACCGGGGAGCTGTTTTTT
many	13	TRBJ2-1	-	TRBV20-1	CSAHRQGGDEQFF	TGCAGTGCTCACCGGCAGGGTGGAGATGAGCAGTTCTTC
-	14	TRBJ2-3	TRBD2	TRBV23-1	CSSIAGKSTDTQYF	TGCTCCAGCATAGCGGGGAAAAGCACAGATACGCAGTATTTT
many	16	TRBJ2-7	-	TRBV4-2	CASSQEGGPSSYEQYF	TGTGCCAGCAGCCAAGAGGGAGGACCAAGCTCCTACGAGCAGTACTTC
-	16	TRBJ2-6	-	TRBV5-1	CAGSDSKLAGANVLTF	TGCGCCGGCAGCGACAGTAAACTTGCAGGGGCCAACGTCCTGACTTTC
-	15	TRBJ2-2	-	TRBV5-1	CASSLDRGFTGELFF	TGCGCCAGCAGCTTGGATCGGGGATTCACCGGGGAGCTGTTTTTT
few	14	TRBJ1-4	-	TRBV27	CASSLTGYNEKLFF	TGTGCCAGCAGTCTCACAGGGTATAATGAAAAACTGTTTTTT
-	13	TRBJ2-5	-	TRBV9	CASSVGSRETQYF	TGTGCCAGCAGCGTTGGAAGCCGTGAGACCCAGTACTTC